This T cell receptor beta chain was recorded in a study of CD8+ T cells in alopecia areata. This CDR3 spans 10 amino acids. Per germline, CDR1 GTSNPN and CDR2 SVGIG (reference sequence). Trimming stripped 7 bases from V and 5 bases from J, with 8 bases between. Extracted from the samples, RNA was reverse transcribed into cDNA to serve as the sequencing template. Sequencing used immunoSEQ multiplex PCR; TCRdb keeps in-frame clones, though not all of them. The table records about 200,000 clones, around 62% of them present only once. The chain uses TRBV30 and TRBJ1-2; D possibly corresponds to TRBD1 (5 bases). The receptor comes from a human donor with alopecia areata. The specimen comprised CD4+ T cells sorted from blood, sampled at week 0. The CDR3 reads CALQGYGYTF. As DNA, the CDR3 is TGTGCCTTGCAGGGATATGGCTACACCTTC. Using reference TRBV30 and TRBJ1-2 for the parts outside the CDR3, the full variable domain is SQTIHQWPATLVQPVGSPLSLECTVEGTSNPNLYWYRQAAGRGLQLLFYSVGIGQISSEVPQNLSASRPQDRQFILSSKKLLLSDSGFYLCALQGYGYTFGSGTRLTVV.